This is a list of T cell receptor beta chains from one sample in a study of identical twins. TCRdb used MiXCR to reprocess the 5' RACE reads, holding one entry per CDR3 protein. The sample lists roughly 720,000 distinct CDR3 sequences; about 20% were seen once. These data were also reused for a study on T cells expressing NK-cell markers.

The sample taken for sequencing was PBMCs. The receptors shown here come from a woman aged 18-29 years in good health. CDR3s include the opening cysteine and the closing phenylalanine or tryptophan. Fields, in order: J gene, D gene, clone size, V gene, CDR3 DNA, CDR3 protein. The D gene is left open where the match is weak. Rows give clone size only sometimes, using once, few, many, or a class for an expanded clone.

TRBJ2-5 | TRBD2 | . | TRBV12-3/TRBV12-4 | TGTGCCAGCGGTGAAGGGACTAGCGGGGGGCTCCAAGAGACCCAGTACTTC | CASGEGTSGGLQETQYF
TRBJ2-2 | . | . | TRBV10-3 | TGTGCCATCAGGTTGTCGGGTAGCGACACCGGGGAGCTGTTTTTT | CAIRLSGSDTGELFF
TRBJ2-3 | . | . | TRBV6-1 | TGTGCCAGCAGCCAAAGCGGACACACAGATACGCAGTATTTT | CASSQSGHTDTQYF
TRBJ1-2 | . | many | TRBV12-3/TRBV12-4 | TGTGCCAGCAGTCCCTCTATGAGTGGCTACACCTTC | CASSPSMSGYTF
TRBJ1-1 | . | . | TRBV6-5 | TGTGCCAGCAGTTATAGTCCGTCAGGGGATAGGAACACTGAAGCTTTCTTT | CASSYSPSGDRNTEAFF
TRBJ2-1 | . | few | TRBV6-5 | TGTGCCACCTCCCGGGGTGGTGAGCAGTTCTTC | CATSRGGEQFF
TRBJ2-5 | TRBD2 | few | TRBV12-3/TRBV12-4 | TGTGCCAGCAGTTCGCTCGGGGGGGCTGGGGGTGGAGAGACCCAGTACTTC | CASSSLGGAGGGETQYF
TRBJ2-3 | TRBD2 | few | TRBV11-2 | TGTGCCAGCAGCTTAAAGTTTCCAGCGGGAGCCGCAACAGATACGCAGTATTTT | CASSLKFPAGAATDTQYF
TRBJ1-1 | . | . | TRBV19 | TGTGCCAGTAGGTACAGTAAGAACACTGAAGCTTTCTTT | CASRYSKNTEAFF
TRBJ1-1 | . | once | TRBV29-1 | TGCAGCGTTGAACCCCGTTACACTGAAGCTTTCTTT | CSVEPRYTEAFF
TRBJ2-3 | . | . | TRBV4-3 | TGCGCCAGCAGCCAGGGACTCCGAAGCACAGATACGCAGTATTTT | CASSQGLRSTDTQYF
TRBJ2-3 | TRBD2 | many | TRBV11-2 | TGTGCCAGCAGTTTAGGGAGCGGGGCAGATACGCAGTATTTT | CASSLGSGADTQYF
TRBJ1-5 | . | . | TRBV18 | TGTGCCAGCGCCGAGACAGAGCTAAGCAATCAGCCCCAGCATTTT | CASAETELSNQPQHF
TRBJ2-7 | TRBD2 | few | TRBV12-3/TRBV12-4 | TGTGCCAGCAGACTAGCGGGGCGGGCCTACGAGCAGTACTTC | CASRLAGRAYEQYF
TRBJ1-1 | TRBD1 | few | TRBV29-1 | TGCAGCGTTGAAGCACAGGGGATAAGGAACACTGAAGCTTTCTTT | CSVEAQGIRNTEAFF
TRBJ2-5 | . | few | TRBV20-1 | TGCAGTGCCCCCCGGCAGGGTCTGGGGGAGACCCAGTACTTC | CSAPRQGLGETQYF
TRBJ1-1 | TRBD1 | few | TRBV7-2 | TGTGCCAGCAGGAGACAGGGGGTCACTGAAGCTTTCTTT | CASRRQGVTEAFF
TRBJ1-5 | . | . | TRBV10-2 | TGCGCCAGCAGTGAGTCAACGTTTAATCAGCCCCAGCATTTT | CASSESTFNQPQHF
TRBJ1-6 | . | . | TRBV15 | TGTGCCACCAGTGGCAACCCCACCACGGATTCACCCCTCCACTTT | CATSGNPTTDSPLHF
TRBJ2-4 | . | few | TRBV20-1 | TGCAGTGCTAGTCTTGGGGCCGTTGAAAACATTCAGTACTTC | CSASLGAVENIQYF
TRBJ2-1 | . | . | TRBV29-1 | TGCAGCGATAGGGAGGCAGCGAGCTCCTACAATGAGCAGTTCTTC | CSDREAASSYNEQFF
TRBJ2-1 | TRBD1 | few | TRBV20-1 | TGCAGTGCTCGGCAGGGGGCGGCTGAGCAGTTCTTC | CSARQGAAEQFF
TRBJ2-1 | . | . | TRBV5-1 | TGCGCCAGCACTATCGAGAATGAGCAGTTCTTC | CASTIENEQFF
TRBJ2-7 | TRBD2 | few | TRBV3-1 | TGTGCCAGCAGCCGCCGAGGGGTGAGCGGGGGGAGCGCCGTGCAGTACTTC | CASSRRGVSGGSAVQYF
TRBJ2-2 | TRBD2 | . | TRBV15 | TGTGCCACCAAGCGGGACGGGACTACCGGGGAGCTGTTTTTT | CATKRDGTTGELFF
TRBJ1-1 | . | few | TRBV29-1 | TGCAGCGCTAGGAAGGCCCCGAACACTGAAGCTTTCTTT | CSARKAPNTEAFF
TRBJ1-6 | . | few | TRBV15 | TGTGCCACCAGCAGAGCGGGACGGGGCTCACCCCTCCACTTT | CATSRAGRGSPLHF
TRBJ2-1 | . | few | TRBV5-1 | TGCGCCAGCAGCTTGGATACAGGGAGGGCACACAATGAGCAGTTCTTC | CASSLDTGRAHNEQFF
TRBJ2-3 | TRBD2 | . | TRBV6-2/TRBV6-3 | TGTGCCAGCAGACTAGCGGGAGATCGAGATACGCAGTATTTT | CASRLAGDRDTQYF
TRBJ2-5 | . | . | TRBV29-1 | TGCAGCGCAAGGGGCAGGGATCAAGAGACCCAGTACTTC | CSARGRDQETQYF
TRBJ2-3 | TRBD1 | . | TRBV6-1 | TGTGCCGCCCAGGACAGGGTCAGTGATACGCAGTATTTT | CAAQDRVSDTQYF
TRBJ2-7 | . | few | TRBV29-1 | TGCAGCGTCCGTCTCGACGGAGACGAGCAGTACTTC | CSVRLDGDEQYF
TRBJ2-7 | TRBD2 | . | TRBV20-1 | TGCAGTGCTAGTGGGACTAGCGGGCAAATGGGGGACGAGCAGTACTTC | CSASGTSGQMGDEQYF
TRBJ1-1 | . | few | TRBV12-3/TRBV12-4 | TGTGCCAGCAGTTTCGCCTACCTTGAGACTGAAGCTTTCTTT | CASSFAYLETEAFF
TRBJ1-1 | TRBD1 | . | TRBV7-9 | TGTGCCAGCAGCCAACCGGGACAGAAGAACACTGAAGCTTTCTTT | CASSQPGQKNTEAFF
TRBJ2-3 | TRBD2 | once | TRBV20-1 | TGCAGTGCCCTGACTAGCGGTGATACGCAGTATTTT | CSALTSGDTQYF
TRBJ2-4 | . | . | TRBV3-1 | TGTGCCAGCAGCCAAGGAGGATGGAGAGGGAACATTCAGTACTTC | CASSQGGWRGNIQYF